This TCR beta chain was identified during a study of PD-1 blockade in classical Hodgkin lymphoma. Trimming left V 3 bases short and J 9 bases short, with 18 bases between. Per the germline V gene, CDR1 is LNHDA and CDR2 is SQIVND (reference sequence). CDR3 length: 15 residues. Sequencing used immunoSEQ multiplex PCR; TCRdb keeps in-frame clones, though not all of them. The sample includes 39,000 or so clones, roughly 86% of them seen just once. Every patient had relapsed following autologous stem cell transplantation, and cohorts differed in brentuximab vedotin exposure. This TCR came from a human donor with classical Hodgkin lymphoma. This material consisted of peripheral blood mononuclear cells (PBMCs), taken before the second cycle of nivolumab. The chain employs TRBV19 and TRBJ2-1; D is perhaps TRBD1 (5 bases). DNA for the CDR3: TGTGCCAGTAGTATTCAAGGGGTTGTCAGTGGTGAGCAGTTCTTC. Protein: CASSIQGVVSGEQFF.